These 28 T cell receptor beta chains originate from one sample sequenced in a study of radiotherapy plus CTLA-4 blockade in lung cancer. Assay: immunoSEQ multiplex PCR; the TCRdb copy retains only in-frame clones and omits some. The sample has roughly 75,000 clones, around 78% seen once. Sequences were derived from peripheral blood, sampled from a patient treated with radiotherapy plus ipilimumab. The source is a human donor with non-small cell lung cancer whose response to radiotherapy plus ipilimumab could not be evaluated. Some clones in this sample may be carry-over from other donors' samples.

The rearrangement uses TRBV18 and TRBJ2-7, with 7 bases matching TRBD1. J gave up 0 bases and V 0 bases, and 2 bases lay outside the gene matches. Germline values: CDR1 KGHSH, CDR2 LQKENI. CDR3 length: 15 residues. CDR3 nucleotides: TGTGCCAGCTCACCACCGGACAGGTACTCCTACGAGCAGTACTTC. Residues: CASSPPDRYSYEQYF. Combining the CDR3 with reference TRBV18 and TRBJ2-7 gives the whole variable domain NAGVMQNPRHLVRRRGQEARLRCSPMKGHSHVYWYRQLPEEGLKFMVYLQKENIIDESGMPKERFSAEFPKEGPSILRIQQVVRGDSAAYFCASSPPDRYSYEQYFGPGTRLTVT.

The genes are TRBV5-1 and TRBJ2-3; D gene unclear. This CDR3 is 15 amino acids long. The V end was cut by 1 base, the J end by 6 bases, with 15 bases between. Looked up from germline, CDR1 is SGHRS and CDR2 is YFSETQ. CDR3 nucleotides: TGCGCCAGCAGCTTGAATCGCGGAGTTTCCGATACGCAGTATTTT. Translating gives CASSLNRGVSDTQYF.

The V gene is TRBV7-9, the J gene TRBJ1-2; D gene ambiguous. Germline V lookup: CDR1 SEHNR, CDR2 FQNEAQ (reference sequence). V shed 5 bases and J shed 13 bases, with 17 bases lying between them. CDR3 size: 12 residues. CDR3 region: CASSHRRIPGTF. The CDR3 DNA follows: TGTGCCAGCAGCCACAGACGGATCCCAGGCACCTTC.

The V gene is TRBV10-3, the J gene TRBJ2-3; tentative D call: TRBD1 (5 bases). Germline V gene sequence: CDR1 ENHRY, CDR2 SYGVKD. This CDR3 is 15 amino acids long. The V gene lost 3 bases and the J gene lost 4 bases, with 14 bases spanning the gap. The chain's CDR3 is CAISDRARHADTQYF. In DNA, the CDR3 is TGTGCCATCAGTGACAGGGCCAGACACGCAGATACGCAGTATTTT.

This chain connects TRBV5-1 to TRBJ2-2, with 9 positions matching TRBD2. The germline V gene has CDR1 SGHRS and CDR2 YFSETQ. V lost 0 bases to trimming and J lost 5 bases; unmatched junction nucleotides: 8. CDR3 length equals 17 residues. The CDR3 protein is CASSLAETSGGTGELFF. The CDR3 coding sequence is TGCGCCAGCAGCTTGGCCGAGACTAGCGGTGGGACCGGGGAGCTGTTTTTT.

The gene calls are TRBV7-2 and TRBJ2-2; tentatively, D is TRBD2 (6 bases). The length of the CDR3 is 15 residues. Germline loops: CDR1 SGHTA, CDR2 FQGNSA. V was trimmed by 0 bases and J by 3 bases, leaving 8 bases between them. CDR3 coding DNA: TGTGCCAGCAGCTTAGCGGGGGGAGACACCGGGGAGCTGTTTTTT. Translated: CASSLAGGDTGELFF.

The V gene is TRBV11-2, the J gene TRBJ2-2, with D possibly TRBD2 on 5 matching bases. The germline V and J ends were trimmed by 0 bases and 0 bases, with 17 bases remaining between them. Germline CDR1 reads SGHAT; CDR2 reads FQNNGV. The CDR3 covers 19 residues. DNA of the CDR3: TGTGCCAGCAGCTTAGATAACACCGGGGTAGTTACGAACACCGGGGAGCTGTTTTTT. It yields the protein CASSLDNTGVVTNTGELFF. The full variable domain, in which reference TRBV11-2 and TRBJ2-2 provide the parts outside the CDR3, is EAGVAQSPRYKIIEKRQSVAFWCNPISGHATLYWYQQILGQGPKLLIQFQNNGVVDDSQLPKDRFSAERLKGVDSTLKIQPAKLEDSAVYLCASSLDNTGVVTNTGELFFGEGSRLTVL.

J is TRBJ2-1 and V is TRBV4-1; 13 bases align to TRBD2. The germline V gene has CDR1 MGHRA and CDR2 YSYEKL. V trimming: 0 bases; J trimming: 4 bases; junction bases outside the gene matches: 3. The CDR3 consists of 17 residues. The chain's CDR3 is CASSQELGLAGYNEQFF. DNA of the CDR3: TGCGCCAGCAGCCAAGAATTGGGACTAGCGGGATACAATGAGCAGTTCTTC.

The rearrangement links TRBV6-5 to TRBJ2-3; D might be TRBD1 (6 bases). CDR1 MNHEY and CDR2 SVGAGI come from the germline V gene. The CDR3 spans 13 residues. V lost 6 bases and J lost 3, with 10 bases in between. CDR3 bases: TGTGCCAGCAGATCCCAGGGGACAGATACGCAGTATTTT. It translates to CASRSQGTDTQYF.

This chain uses TRBV7-2 with TRBJ1-5; 11 bases agree with TRBD1. The V and J ends lost 5 bases and 7 bases, in that order; junction bases with no gene match: 13. Germline CDR1 reads SGHTA; CDR2 reads FQGNSA. This CDR3 region has 17 residues. The CDR3 region is CASSPGTGGRGGQPQHF. The CDR3 coding sequence is TGTGCCAGCAGCCCGGGGACAGGGGGACGGGGGGGGCAGCCCCAGCATTTT.

The V call is TRBV10-3, the J call TRBJ2-2; D perhaps matches TRBD2 (6 bases). Germline V gene data show CDR1 as ENHRY and CDR2 as SYGVKD. This CDR3 is built from 16 residues. V dropped 7 bases and J dropped 5 bases, with 20 bases sitting between them. The DNA of the CDR3 is TGTGCCATCACCCAGGGACTCTTAGGAGGGACCGGGGAGCTGTTTTTT. Translating gives CAITQGLLGGTGELFF.

The chain links TRBV27 to TRBJ2-1, with TRBD2 as a possible D gene (7 bases). V was shortened by 2 bases and J by 8 bases, with 13 bases between the two germline ends. Germline lookup yields CDR1 MNHEY and CDR2 SMNVEV (reference sequence). The CDR3 totals 14 residues. The CDR3 nucleotides are TGTGCCAGCAGTTTAGGGGGGGGCAGGGATGAGCAGTTCTTC. As protein: CASSLGGGRDEQFF.

The chain carries TRBV6-1 and TRBJ1-1, with D unclear. Trimming shortened V by 2 bases and J by 3 bases, and 10 bases separated the two germline ends. The CDR3 length is 14 residues. Germline V gene data show CDR1 as MNHNS and CDR2 as SASEGT. The CDR3 sequence is CASSESRGYTEAFF. In nucleotides, the CDR3 is TGTGCCAGCAGTGAAAGTAGAGGTTACACTGAAGCTTTCTTT.

The rearrangement uses TRBV9 and TRBJ2-1; D is ambiguous. The CDR3 sequence is 14 residues long. V shed 0 bases and J shed 4 bases, with 8 bases lying between them. Germline values: CDR1 SGDLS, CDR2 YYNGEE. This CDR3 reads CASSVGPNYNEQFF. The CDR3 DNA follows: TGTGCCAGCAGCGTAGGGCCCAATTACAATGAGCAGTTCTTC.

The V and J genes are TRBV5-8 and TRBJ1-1, with D tentatively TRBD1 (6 bases). The CDR3 loop spans 15 amino acids. Trimming stripped 0 bases from V and 5 bases from J, with 14 bases between. Germline-derived CDR1 and CDR2 are SGHTS and YDEGEE. As DNA, the CDR3 is TGTGCCAGCAGCTTGGCCGGACAGAGGAGGACTGAAGCTTTCTTT. It translates to CASSLAGQRRTEAFF.

This sequence joins TRBV10-1 and TRBJ2-5; a possible D gene is TRBD1 (5 bases). The assigned J gene may be wrong: the sequence end matches TRBJ2-7 better. The germline V gene has CDR1 WNHNN and CDR2 SYGVQD (reference sequence). The CDR3 covers 12 residues. CDR3: CASNFRAGEQYF. The CDR3 DNA is TGCGCCAGCAACTTCAGGGCCGGCGAGCAGTACTTC.

The chain combines TRBV5-6 with TRBJ1-1; D possibly corresponds to TRBD1 (5 bases). This CDR3 has 11 residues. V gave up 4 bases and J gave up 7 bases, with 8 bases separating them. Germline loops: CDR1 SGHDT, CDR2 YYEEEE. CDR3 amino acids: CASSLQVEAFF. The CDR3 DNA is TGTGCCAGCAGCCTACAGGTTGAAGCTTTCTTT.

CDR3 bases: TGTGCCAGCAGCTTATCATCAGCGGGGGCCGGGGGTGAGCAGTTCTTC. Amino acid sequence: CASSLSSAGAGGEQFF. This sequence joins TRBV7-2 and TRBJ2-1; 8 nucleotides agree with TRBD2. After removal of 2 bases from V and 9 bases from J, the junction contained 12 bases not matched to a gene. In germline, CDR1 is SGHTA, CDR2 FQGNSA. The CDR3 is 16 amino acids.

Comment on this clone: An end of the junction does not agree with germline; a read error may underlie this. This chain joins TRBV5-1 and TRBJ2-5, with 7 bases identical to TRBD2. Germline V gene data show CDR1 as SGHRS and CDR2 as YFSETQ. The CDR3 spans 15 residues. CDR3 coding DNA: TGCGCCAGCAGCCCGACCGGGACTACCGACCCTTTGATGGACTTC. Protein sequence: CASSPTGTTDPLMDF.

This clone appeared a few times. This sequence joins TRBV28 and TRBJ1-5, with 7 bases identical to TRBD1. Germline CDR1 is MDHEN and CDR2 is SYDVKM. With V trimmed by 3 bases and J by 0 bases, 2 bases remained unmatched. The CDR3 consists of 15 residues. The CDR3 region is CASSLTGYSNQPQHF. CDR3 DNA: TGTGCCAGCAGTTTGACAGGGTATAGCAATCAGCCCCAGCATTTT.

The chain carries TRBV5-1 and TRBJ2-2; a possible D gene is TRBD2 (5 bases). The CDR3 runs 16 residues. The V gene's germline CDR1 is SGHRS and CDR2 YFSETQ. Trimming pared 4 bases from V and 3 bases from J, leaving 16 bases between. This CDR3 reads CASSDLAKGDTGELFF. CDR3 DNA: TGCGCCAGCAGCGACCTTGCGAAGGGAGACACCGGGGAGCTGTTTTTT.

The genes are TRBV11-1 and TRBJ2-7; 10 bases match TRBD1. The CDR3 length is 15 residues. Germline V lookup: CDR1 SGHAT, CDR2 FQDESV (reference sequence). V was pared by 4 bases and J by 4 bases, with 7 bases of the junction left unmatched. Here the CDR3 DNA reads TGTGCCAGCAGCTCCGACAGGGGGCCCACTTACGAGCAGTACTTC. This gives the protein CASSSDRGPTYEQYF.

The V and J genes are TRBV5-1 and TRBJ2-2, with D maybe TRBD2 (6 bases). This CDR3 is built from 13 residues. CDR1 SGHRS and CDR2 YFSETQ come from the germline V gene. Trimming shortened V by 4 bases and J by 7 bases, and 11 bases separated the two germline ends. The CDR3 nucleotides are TGCGCCAGCAGCAAGGAGGGCGGCGGGGAGCTGTTTTTT. It encodes CASSKEGGGELFF.

V is TRBV30 and J is TRBJ1-1; 9 bases map to TRBD1. The V gene end was trimmed by 0 bases and the J gene end by 5 bases; junction bases not matched to a gene: 7. Germline-derived CDR1 and CDR2 are GTSNPN and SVGIG (reference sequence). This CDR3 contains 15 residues. CDR3 amino acids: CAWSVKRQGGTEAFF. The CDR3 DNA reads TGTGCCTGGAGTGTCAAGAGACAGGGGGGGACTGAAGCTTTCTTT. The full variable domain, completed using reference TRBV30 and TRBJ1-1, is SQTIHQWPATLVQPVGSPLSLECTVEGTSNPNLYWYRQAAGRGLQLLFYSVGIGQISSEVPQNLSASRPQDRQFILSSKKLLLSDSGFYLCAWSVKRQGGTEAFFGQGTRLTVV.

This clone was picked up one time. The chain employs TRBV18 and TRBJ1-2; D is unclear. Trimming pared 8 bases from V and 0 bases from J, leaving 19 bases between. Germline V gene sequence: CDR1 KGHSH, CDR2 LQKENI. The CDR3 totals 16 residues. CDR3: CASVRGETLSNYGYTF. The CDR3 DNA is TGTGCCAGCGTACGCGGGGAGACTCTTTCTAACTATGGCTACACCTTC.

This clone was detected once. This rearrangement joins TRBV7-9 to TRBJ2-5, with 8 bases identical to TRBD1. Looked up from germline, CDR1 is SEHNR and CDR2 is FQNEAQ (reference sequence). Trimming took 5 bases from V and 3 from J; bases not matched to a gene: 11. The CDR3 covers 16 residues. The CDR3 sequence is CASSVLNQGAEETQYF. CDR3 nucleotide sequence: TGTGCCAGCAGCGTACTTAATCAGGGGGCGGAAGAGACCCAGTACTTC.

The gene calls are TRBV5-1 and TRBJ2-3, with D perhaps TRBD2 (5 bases). Trimming removed 2 bases from V and 1 base from J, with 17 bases in between. Germline-derived CDR1 and CDR2 are SGHRS and YFSETQ. The CDR3 is made up of 17 amino acids. The chain's CDR3 is CASSLPYTAGGTDTQYF. CDR3 nucleotides: TGCGCCAGCAGCTTACCCTACACAGCCGGGGGCACAGATACGCAGTATTTT. The full variable domain, with the rest looked up from reference TRBV5-1 and TRBJ2-3, is KAGVTQTPRYLIKTRGQQVTLSCSPISGHRSVSWYQQTPGQGLQFLFEYFSETQRNKGNFPGRFSGRQFSNSRSEMNVSTLELGDSALYLCASSLPYTAGGTDTQYFGPGTRLTVL.

The chain employs TRBV11-3 and TRBJ2-3, with unresolved D. V lost 3 bases, J lost 6 bases, and 13 bases lay in between. The CDR3 contains 14 residues. Germline assignment: CDR1 SGHNT and CDR2 YENEEA. For the CDR3, the DNA is TGTGCCAGCAGCTTTGGCCCGGCGGAGGATACGCAGTATTTT. Its protein is CASSFGPAEDTQYF.